Shown below are 18 T cell receptor beta chains from a single sample sequenced in a study of CD8+CD57+ T cells in acquired aplastic anemia. The sequenced patients had an expansion of CD8+CD57+ cells seen by flow cytometry. CDR3 and TCR beta VDJ profiling relied on a genomic DNA template. TCRdb passed the reads through MiXCR, listing each CDR3 protein once. The sample has around 200,000 distinct CDR3 sequences; 40% to 60% are singletons. The specimen sequenced was sorted CD4+, CD8+, or CD8+CD57+ T cells (not recorded which) from PBMCs. The receptors were sampled from a human donor with aplastic anemia.

This clonotype has more than one count but fewer than ten. The chain links TRBV28 to TRBJ2-1; D ambiguous. Germline V gene sequence: CDR1 MDHEN, CDR2 SYDVKM. Between the trimmed V and J ends, which lost 6 bases and 5 bases, there was a span of 14 bases. The CDR3 covers 14 residues. The CDR3 DNA reads TGTGCCAGCAGCGGGCAGCCTTGGAACAATGAGCAGTTCTTC. This sequence encodes CASSGQPWNNEQFF.

V is TRBV9 and J is TRBJ2-1, with D possibly called TRBD1 or TRBD2 (6 bases each). The CDR3 length is 15 residues. Germline V gene data show CDR1 as SGDLS and CDR2 as YYNGEE. Deletions cut 0 bases from V and 6 bases from J, with 13 bases between. The CDR3, as DNA: TGTGCCAGCAGCGTAGGAGGAGGGGGTCGCAATGAGCAGTTCTTC. It yields the protein CASSVGGGGRNEQFF.

The rearrangement links TRBV20-1 to TRBJ2-7; 11 nucleotides agree with TRBD2. The germline V gene encodes CDR1 DFQATT and CDR2 SNEGSKA (reference sequence). The CDR3 consists of 14 residues. After removal of 4 bases from V and 2 bases from J, the junction contained 4 bases not matched to a gene. CDR3: CSATLAGGTYEQYF. As DNA, the CDR3 is TGCAGTGCTACTCTAGCGGGGGGCACCTACGAGCAGTACTTC.

The rearrangement joins TRBV5-1 to TRBJ1-6, with 7 bases aligning to TRBD1. CDR1 and CDR2 from the germline V gene are SGHRS and YFSETQ. The V segment lost 4 bases and the J segment 7 bases; nucleotides outside the gene matches: 23. The CDR3 is 20 residues long. CDR3 nucleotide sequence: TGCGCCAGCAGCCAGTACGGGACAGCGAGACAGGGAAGGGACAATTCACCCCTCCACTTT. Protein sequence: CASSQYGTARQGRDNSPLHF.

The gene calls are TRBV20-1 and TRBJ1-1; no clear D. CDR3 length: 12 amino acids. Germline V CDR1 and CDR2: DFQATT, SNEGSKA (reference sequence). As DNA, the CDR3 is TGCAGCTTCCGGACGGGTAACACTGAAGCTTTCTTT. Translating it yields CSFRTGNTEAFF.

This clonotype was observed at least ten times. The chain carries TRBV20-1 and TRBJ2-2, with TRBD2 matching 15 bases. This CDR3 is built from 17 residues. V lost 3 bases, J lost 0 bases, and 2 bases stayed unmatched. Per the germline V gene, CDR1 is DFQATT and CDR2 is SNEGSKA (reference sequence). CDR3 sequence reads: CSARGLAGGANTGELFF. The CDR3 coding sequence is TGCAGTGCTAGGGGACTAGCGGGGGGCGCGAACACCGGGGAGCTGTTTTTT.

This chain joins TRBV6-1 and TRBJ1-5, with unresolved D. Trimming took 7 bases from V and 0 from J, leaving 10 bases between them. This CDR3 region has 14 residues. Looked up from germline, CDR1 is MNHNS and CDR2 is SASEGT. CDR3 coding DNA: TGTGCCAGCACCCAGTGGAATAGCAATCAGCCCCAGCATTTT. This gives the protein CASTQWNSNQPQHF.

The CDR3 nucleotides are TGTGCCAGCTCACCATGGCAGCATGAGACCCAGTACTTC. It translates to CASSPWQHETQYF. The chain uses TRBV18 and TRBJ2-5, with D unresolved. The V and J ends lost 2 bases and 5 bases respectively, with 9 bases between them. CDR3 length equals 13 residues. Germline V gives CDR1 KGHSH, CDR2 LQKENI.

CDR3 bases: TGTGCCAGTAGTATCGGTGAGGCTGGGGCCAACGTCCTGACTTTC. It yields the protein CASSIGEAGANVLTF. The chain is built from TRBV19 and TRBJ2-6; D not resolved. The V end was cut by 3 bases, the J end by 2 bases, with 8 bases between. The CDR3 contains 15 residues. Germline V lookup: CDR1 LNHDA, CDR2 SQIVND (reference sequence).

There are a few counts of this clonotype. The V and J genes are TRBV15 and TRBJ1-6; D remains ambiguous. The germline V gene has CDR1 LNHNV and CDR2 YYDKDF (reference sequence). The CDR3 extends over 16 amino acids. The V and J ends lost 3 bases and 9 bases respectively, with 18 bases between them. In nucleotides, the CDR3 is TGTGCCACCAGCAGCGTAGTGGACTCACCGATTTCACCCCTCCACTTT. Translation: CATSSVVDSPISPLHF.

This clonotype came up once. The rearrangement joins TRBV11-1 to TRBJ2-7; 11 nucleotides line up with TRBD2. Germline V CDR1 and CDR2: SGHAT, FQDESV (reference sequence). V was pared by 1 base and J by 2 bases, with 1 base of the junction left unmatched. The CDR3 is made up of 15 amino acids. The DNA for the CDR3 is TGTGCCAGCAGCTTAGGGACTAGCGGGCCCTACGAGCAGTACTTC. Encoded protein: CASSLGTSGPYEQYF.

V usage is TRBV20-1 and J usage is TRBJ2-1, with 7 bases lining up with TRBD2. The CDR3 sequence is 15 residues long. Germline-derived CDR1 and CDR2 are DFQATT and SNEGSKA (reference sequence). V lost 5 bases and J lost 0; bases outside the gene matches: 7. In DNA, the CDR3 is TGCAGTGCTCGTGCGGGGGAGGGCTCCTACAATGAGCAGTTCTTC. Residues: CSARAGEGSYNEQFF.

This clonotype was counted between two and nine times. The chain employs TRBV9 and TRBJ1-2; D is ambiguous. With 0 bases removed from V and 6 bases from J, the gap between germline ends came to 6 bases. The length of the CDR3 is 12 residues. CDR1 and CDR2 from the germline V gene are SGDLS and YYNGEE. The CDR3 nucleotides read TGTGCCAGCAGCGTAGGGGGTGATGGCTACACCTTC. It specifies CASSVGGDGYTF.

At least ten counts were recorded for this clonotype. The genes are TRBV20-1 and TRBJ1-5; unclear D gene. The germline gives CDR1 DFQATT, CDR2 SNEGSKA (reference sequence). V dropped 4 bases and J dropped 9 bases, with 19 bases sitting between them. There are 14 residues in the CDR3. The CDR3 DNA reads as TGCAGTGCTATCGTCCGACGGGTAAGCGGGCCCCAGCATTTT. Protein sequence: CSAIVRRVSGPQHF.

In its sample, this clonotype was seen a few times. The chain recombines TRBV19 with TRBJ1-5; 8 bases fit TRBD1. The V gene end was trimmed by 3 bases and the J gene end by 7 bases; junction bases not matched to a gene: 2. Germline CDR1 is LNHDA and CDR2 is SQIVND (reference sequence). The length of the CDR3 is 13 residues. The CDR3 region is CASSIRGQQPQHF. Here the CDR3 DNA reads TGTGCCAGTAGTATCAGGGGGCAGCAGCCCCAGCATTTT.

This clonotype was detected many times. The rearrangement links TRBV5-6 to TRBJ1-2, with TRBD1 matching over 10 bases. This CDR3 is built from 16 residues. V gave up 4 bases and J gave up 6 bases; unmatched junction bases: 12. CDR1 is SGHDT and CDR2 is YYEEEE in the germline V gene. Here the CDR3 reads CASSPITGTGDHGYTF. For the CDR3, the DNA is TGTGCCAGCAGCCCAATCACCGGGACAGGGGACCATGGCTACACCTTC.

Concerning this clonotype itself: This may be a read error, as it is one base from a much larger clone. The V gene is TRBV2, the J gene TRBJ1-5; a weak D match, TRBD1 (5 bases). Germline V lookup: CDR1 SNHLY, CDR2 FYNNEI. The CDR3 runs 17 residues. The CDR3 here is CASSPGPPGVSSQPQHF. Here the CDR3 DNA reads TGTGCCAGCAGCCCGGGACCTCCGGGGGTTAGCAGTCAGCCCCAGCATTTT.

This clonotype was found many times. This chain joins TRBV15 and TRBJ1-1; D uncertain. The CDR3 loop spans 13 amino acids. Germline V gene lookup returns CDR1 LNHNV and CDR2 YYDKDF (reference sequence). Trimming cost V 2 bases and J 7 bases, with 11 bases left between them. The CDR3 coding sequence is TGTGCCACCAGCAGACTCGCCAAAAGTGAAGCTTTCTTT. Its protein product is CATSRLAKSEAFF.